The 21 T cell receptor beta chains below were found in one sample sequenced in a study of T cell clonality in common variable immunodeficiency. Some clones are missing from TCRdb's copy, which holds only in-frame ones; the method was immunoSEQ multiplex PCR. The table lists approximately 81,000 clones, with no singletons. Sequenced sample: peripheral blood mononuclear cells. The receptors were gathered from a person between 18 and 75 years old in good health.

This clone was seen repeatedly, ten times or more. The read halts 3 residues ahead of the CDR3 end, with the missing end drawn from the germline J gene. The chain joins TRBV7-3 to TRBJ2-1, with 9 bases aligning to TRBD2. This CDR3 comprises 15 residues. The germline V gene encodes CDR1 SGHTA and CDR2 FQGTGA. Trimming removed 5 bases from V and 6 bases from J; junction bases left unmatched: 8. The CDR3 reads CASSQTSGPFNEQFF. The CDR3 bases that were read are TGTGCCAGCAGCCAGACTAGCGGTCCGTTCAATGAG.

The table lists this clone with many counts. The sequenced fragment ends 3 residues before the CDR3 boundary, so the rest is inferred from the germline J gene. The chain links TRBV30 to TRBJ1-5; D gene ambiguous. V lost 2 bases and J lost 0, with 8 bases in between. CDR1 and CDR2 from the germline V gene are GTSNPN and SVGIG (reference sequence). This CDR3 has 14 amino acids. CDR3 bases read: TGTGCCTGGAGTCTGGCAGTTAGCAATCAGCCC. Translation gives CAWSLAVSNQP. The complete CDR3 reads CAWSLAVSNQPQHF.

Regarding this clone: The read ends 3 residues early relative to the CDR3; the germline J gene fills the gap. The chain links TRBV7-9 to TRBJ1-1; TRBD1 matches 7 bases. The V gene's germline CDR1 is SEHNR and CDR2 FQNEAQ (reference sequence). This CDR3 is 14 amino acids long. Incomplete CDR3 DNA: TGTGCCAGCAGCTGGACCTACAGGGGCCGGGAA. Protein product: CASSWTYRGRE. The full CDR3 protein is CASSWTYRGREAFF.

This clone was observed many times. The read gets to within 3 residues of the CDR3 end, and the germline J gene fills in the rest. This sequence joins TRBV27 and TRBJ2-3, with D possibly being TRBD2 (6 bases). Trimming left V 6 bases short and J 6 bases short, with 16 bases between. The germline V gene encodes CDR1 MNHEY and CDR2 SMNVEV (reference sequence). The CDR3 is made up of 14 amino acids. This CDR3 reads CASREGLNMDTQYF. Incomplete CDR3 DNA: TGTGCCAGCAGAGAGGGACTTAATATGGATACG.

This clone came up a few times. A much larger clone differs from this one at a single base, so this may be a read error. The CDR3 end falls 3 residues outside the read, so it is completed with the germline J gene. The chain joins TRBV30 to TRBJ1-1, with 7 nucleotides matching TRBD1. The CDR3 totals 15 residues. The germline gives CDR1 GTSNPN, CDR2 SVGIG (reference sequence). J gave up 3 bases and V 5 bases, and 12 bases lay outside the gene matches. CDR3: CAWGPPTGIYTEAFF. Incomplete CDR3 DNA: TGTGCCTGGGGTCCCCCGACAGGGATATACACTGAA.

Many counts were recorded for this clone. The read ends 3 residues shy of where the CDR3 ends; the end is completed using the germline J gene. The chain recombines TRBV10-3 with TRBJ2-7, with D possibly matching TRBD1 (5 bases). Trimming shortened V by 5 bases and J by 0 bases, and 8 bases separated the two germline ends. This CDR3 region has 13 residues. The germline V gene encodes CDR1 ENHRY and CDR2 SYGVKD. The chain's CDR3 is CAISWGYSYEQYF. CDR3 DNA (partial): TGTGCCATCAGTTGGGGCTACTCCTACGAG.

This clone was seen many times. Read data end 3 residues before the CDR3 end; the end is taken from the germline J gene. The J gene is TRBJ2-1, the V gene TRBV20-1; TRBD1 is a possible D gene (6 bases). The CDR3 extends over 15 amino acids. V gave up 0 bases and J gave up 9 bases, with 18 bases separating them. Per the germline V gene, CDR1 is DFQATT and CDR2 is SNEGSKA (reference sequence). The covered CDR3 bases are TGCAGTGCTAGAGACCTAATAACTGACAGGCGTGAG. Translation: CSARDLITDRRE. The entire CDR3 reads CSARDLITDRREQFF.

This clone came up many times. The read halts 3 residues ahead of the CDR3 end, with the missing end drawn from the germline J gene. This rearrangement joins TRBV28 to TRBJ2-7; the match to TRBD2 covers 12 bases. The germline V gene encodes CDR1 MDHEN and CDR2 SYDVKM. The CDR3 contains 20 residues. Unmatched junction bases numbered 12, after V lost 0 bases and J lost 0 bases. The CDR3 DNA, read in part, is TGTGCCAGCAGTTTATGGGGTATCACCGGACTAGCGGGGAACTCCTACGAG. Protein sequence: CASSLWGITGLAGNSYE. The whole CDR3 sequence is CASSLWGITGLAGNSYEQYF.

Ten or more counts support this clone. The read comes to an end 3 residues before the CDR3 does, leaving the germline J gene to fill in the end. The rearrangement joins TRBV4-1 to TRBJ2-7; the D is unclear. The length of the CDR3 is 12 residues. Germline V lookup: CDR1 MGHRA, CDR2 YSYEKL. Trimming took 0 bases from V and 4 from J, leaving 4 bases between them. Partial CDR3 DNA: TGCGCCAGCAGCCAAGATCAATACGAG. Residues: CASSQDQYE. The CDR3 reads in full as CASSQDQYEQYF.

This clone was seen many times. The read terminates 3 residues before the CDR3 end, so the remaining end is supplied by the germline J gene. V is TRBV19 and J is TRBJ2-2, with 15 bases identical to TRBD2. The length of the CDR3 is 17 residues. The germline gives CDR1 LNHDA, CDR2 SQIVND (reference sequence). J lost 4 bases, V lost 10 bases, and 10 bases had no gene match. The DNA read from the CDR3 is TGTGCCACCTTAATCCCGGGACTAGCGGGAGGCACCGGGGAG. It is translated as CATLIPGLAGGTGE. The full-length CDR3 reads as CATLIPGLAGGTGELFF.

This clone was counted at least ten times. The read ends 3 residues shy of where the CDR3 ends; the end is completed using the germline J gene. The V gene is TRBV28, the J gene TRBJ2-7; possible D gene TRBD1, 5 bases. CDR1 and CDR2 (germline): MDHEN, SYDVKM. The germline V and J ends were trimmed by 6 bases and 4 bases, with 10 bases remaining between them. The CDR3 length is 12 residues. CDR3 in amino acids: CASRAGNYEQYF. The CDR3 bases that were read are TGTGCCAGCAGGGCAGGGAATTACGAG.

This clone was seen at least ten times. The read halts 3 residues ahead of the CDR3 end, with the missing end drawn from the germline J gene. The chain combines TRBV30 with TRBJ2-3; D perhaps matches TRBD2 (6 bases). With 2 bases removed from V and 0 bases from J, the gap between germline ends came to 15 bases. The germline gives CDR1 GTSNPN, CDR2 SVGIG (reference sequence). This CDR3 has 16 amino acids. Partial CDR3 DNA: TGTGCCTGGAGTCCCCCACTAGCCACTAGCACAGATACG. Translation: CAWSPPLATSTDT. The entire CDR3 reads CAWSPPLATSTDTQYF.

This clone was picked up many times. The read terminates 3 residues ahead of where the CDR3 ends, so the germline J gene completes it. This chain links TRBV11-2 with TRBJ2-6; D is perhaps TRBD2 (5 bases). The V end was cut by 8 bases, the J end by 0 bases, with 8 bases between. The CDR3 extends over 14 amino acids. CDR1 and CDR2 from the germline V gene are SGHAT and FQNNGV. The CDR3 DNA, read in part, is TGTGCCAGCGGACTGTACTCTGGGGCCAACGTC. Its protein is CASGLYSGANV. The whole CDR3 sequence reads CASGLYSGANVLTF.

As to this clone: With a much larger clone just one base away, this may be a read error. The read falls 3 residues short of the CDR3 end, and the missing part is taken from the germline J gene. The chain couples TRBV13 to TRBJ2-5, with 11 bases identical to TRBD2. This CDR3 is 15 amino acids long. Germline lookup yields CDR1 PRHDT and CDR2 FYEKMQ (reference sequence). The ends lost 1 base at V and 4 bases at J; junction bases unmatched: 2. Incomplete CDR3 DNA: TGTGCCAGCAGCTTAGAAGGGACTAGCGGAGAGACC. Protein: CASSLEGTSGET. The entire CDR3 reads CASSLEGTSGETQYF. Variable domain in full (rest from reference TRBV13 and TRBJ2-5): AAGVIQSPRHLIKEKRETATLKCYPIPRHDTVYWYQQGPGQDPQFLISFYEKMQSDKGSIPDRFSAQQFSDYHSELNMSSLELGDSALYFCASSLEGTSGETQYFGPGTRLLVL.

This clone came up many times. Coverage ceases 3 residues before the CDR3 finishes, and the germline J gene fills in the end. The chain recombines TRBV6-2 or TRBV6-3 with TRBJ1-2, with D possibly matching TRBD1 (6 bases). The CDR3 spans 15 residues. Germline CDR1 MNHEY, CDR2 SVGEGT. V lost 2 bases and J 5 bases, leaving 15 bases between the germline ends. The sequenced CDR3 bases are TGTGCCAGCAGTTACCCACCGGACAGAACTTATGGC. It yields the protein CASSYPPDRTYG. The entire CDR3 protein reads CASSYPPDRTYGYTF.

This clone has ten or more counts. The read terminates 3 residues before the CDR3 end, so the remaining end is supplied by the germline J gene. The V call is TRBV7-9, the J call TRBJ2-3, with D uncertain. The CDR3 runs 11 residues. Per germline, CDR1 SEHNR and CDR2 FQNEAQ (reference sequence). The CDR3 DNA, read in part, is TGTGCCAGCAGCTTTAGTTTCACG. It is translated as CASSFSFT. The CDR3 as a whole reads CASSFSFTQYF.

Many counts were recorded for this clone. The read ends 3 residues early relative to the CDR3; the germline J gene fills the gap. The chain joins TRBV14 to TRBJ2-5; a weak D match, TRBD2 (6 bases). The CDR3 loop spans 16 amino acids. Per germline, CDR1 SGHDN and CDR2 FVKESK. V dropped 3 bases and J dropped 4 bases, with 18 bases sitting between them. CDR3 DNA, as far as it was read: TGTGCCAGCAGCCAGCTAGGAGGGGCCGGGGGAGAGACC. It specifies CASSQLGGAGGET. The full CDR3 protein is CASSQLGGAGGETQYF.

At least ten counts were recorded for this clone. CDR3 residues: CASNRAGAYEQYF. CDR3 DNA (partial): TGCGCCAGCAACCGAGCCGGGGCCTACGAG. The chain has TRBV5-1 and TRBJ2-7; perhaps TRBD2 as D (5 bases). The read ends 3 residues shy of where the CDR3 ends; the end is completed using the germline J gene. There are 13 residues in the CDR3. V was pared by 6 bases and J by 2 bases, with 12 bases between. The V gene's germline CDR1 is SGHRS and CDR2 YFSETQ.

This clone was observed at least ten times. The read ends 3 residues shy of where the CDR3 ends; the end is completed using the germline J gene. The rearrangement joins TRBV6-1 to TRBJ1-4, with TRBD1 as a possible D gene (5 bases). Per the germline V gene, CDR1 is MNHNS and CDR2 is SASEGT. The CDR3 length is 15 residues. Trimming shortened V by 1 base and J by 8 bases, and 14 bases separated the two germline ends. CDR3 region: CASSEEGASTEKLFF. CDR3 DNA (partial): TGTGCCAGCAGTGAAGAAGGGGCCTCGACGGAAAAA.

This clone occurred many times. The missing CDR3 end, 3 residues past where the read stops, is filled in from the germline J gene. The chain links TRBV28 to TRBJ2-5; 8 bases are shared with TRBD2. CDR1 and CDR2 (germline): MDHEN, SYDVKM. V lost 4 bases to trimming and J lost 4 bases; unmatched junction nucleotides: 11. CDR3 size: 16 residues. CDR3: CASSSGFQRESETQYF. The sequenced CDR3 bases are TGTGCCAGCAGTTCCGGGTTCCAGCGGGAGTCAGAGACC.

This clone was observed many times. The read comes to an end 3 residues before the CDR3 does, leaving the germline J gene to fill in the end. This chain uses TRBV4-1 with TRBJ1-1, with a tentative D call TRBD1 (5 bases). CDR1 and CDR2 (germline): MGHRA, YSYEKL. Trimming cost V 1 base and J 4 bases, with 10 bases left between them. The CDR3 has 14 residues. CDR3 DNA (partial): TGCGCCAGCAGCCAAGGTCGGGGGGGCACTGAA. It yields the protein CASSQGRGGTE. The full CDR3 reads CASSQGRGGTEAFF.